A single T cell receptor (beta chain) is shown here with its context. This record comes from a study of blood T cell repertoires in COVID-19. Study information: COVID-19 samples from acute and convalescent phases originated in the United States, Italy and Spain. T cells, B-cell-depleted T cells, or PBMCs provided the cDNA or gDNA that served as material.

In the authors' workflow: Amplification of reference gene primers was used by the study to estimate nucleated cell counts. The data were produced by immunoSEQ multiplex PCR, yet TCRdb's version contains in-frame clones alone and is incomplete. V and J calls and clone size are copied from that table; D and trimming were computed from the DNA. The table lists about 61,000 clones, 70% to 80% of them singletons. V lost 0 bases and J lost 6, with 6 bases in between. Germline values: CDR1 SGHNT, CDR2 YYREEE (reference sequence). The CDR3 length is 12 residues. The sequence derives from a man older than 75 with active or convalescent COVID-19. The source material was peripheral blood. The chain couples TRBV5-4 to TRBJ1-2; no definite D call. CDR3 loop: CASSLDGDGYTF. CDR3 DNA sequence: TGTGCCAGCAGCTTGGATGGAGATGGCTACACCTTC.